The T cell receptor (beta chain) described here comes from a study of blood T cell repertoires in COVID-19. The assay was immunoSEQ multiplex PCR, and TCRdb's table has in-frame clones only and misses some. The table has about 240,000 clones, about 80% seen once; the top ten hold approximately 9.6%. Between the trimmed V and J ends, which lost 4 bases and 5 bases, there was a span of 13 bases. Germline CDR1 SQVTM, CDR2 ANQGSEA. This CDR3 has 13 amino acids. The sequence derives from a woman over 75 with acute or convalescent COVID-19. The rearrangement joins TRBV29-1 to TRBJ2-3; D is undetermined. The sample consisted of peripheral blood. The CDR3, as DNA: TGCAGCGTTGTCGACACTTTCAGAGATACGCAGTATTTT. Its protein is CSVVDTFRDTQYF.